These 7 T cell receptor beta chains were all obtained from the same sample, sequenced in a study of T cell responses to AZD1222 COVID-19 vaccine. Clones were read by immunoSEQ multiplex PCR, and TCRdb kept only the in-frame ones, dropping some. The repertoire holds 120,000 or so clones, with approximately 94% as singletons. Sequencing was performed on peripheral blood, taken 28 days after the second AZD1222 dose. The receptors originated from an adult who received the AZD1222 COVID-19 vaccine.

The CDR3, as DNA: TGTGCCAGCAGCGCTACCCCAGGGCCTGGGGCCAACGTCCTGACTTTC. Amino acid sequence: CASSATPGPGANVLTF. V is TRBV6-4 and J is TRBJ2-6; D possibly corresponds to TRBD1 (5 bases). CDR1 is MRHNA and CDR2 is SNTAGT in the germline V gene. V lost 6 bases, J lost 2 bases, and 14 bases lay in between. This CDR3 contains 16 residues.

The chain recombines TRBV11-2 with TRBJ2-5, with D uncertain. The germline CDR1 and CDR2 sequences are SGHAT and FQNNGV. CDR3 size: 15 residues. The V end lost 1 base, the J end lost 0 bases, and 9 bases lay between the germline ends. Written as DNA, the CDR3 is TGTGCCAGCAGCTTAGGAGGCCCGTACCAAGAGACCCAGTACTTC. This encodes CASSLGGPYQETQYF.

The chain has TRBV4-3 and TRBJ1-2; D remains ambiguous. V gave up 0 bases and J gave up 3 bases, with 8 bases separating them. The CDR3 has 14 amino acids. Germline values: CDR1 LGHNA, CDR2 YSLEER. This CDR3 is CASSQDRADYGYTF. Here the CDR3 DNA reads TGCGCCAGCAGCCAAGATCGGGCCGACTATGGCTACACCTTC.

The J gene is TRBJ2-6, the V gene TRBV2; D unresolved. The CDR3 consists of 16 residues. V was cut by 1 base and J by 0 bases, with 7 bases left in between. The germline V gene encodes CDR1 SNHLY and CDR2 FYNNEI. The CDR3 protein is CASSEGAASGANVLTF. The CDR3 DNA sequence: TGTGCCAGCAGTGAAGGGGCCGCCTCTGGGGCCAACGTCCTGACTTTC.

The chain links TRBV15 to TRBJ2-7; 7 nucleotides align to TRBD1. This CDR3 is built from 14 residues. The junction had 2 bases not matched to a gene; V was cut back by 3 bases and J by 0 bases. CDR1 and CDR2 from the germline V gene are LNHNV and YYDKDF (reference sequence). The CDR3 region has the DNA TGTGCCACCAGCAGCGGACAGGCCTCCTACGAGCAGTACTTC. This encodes CATSSGQASYEQYF.

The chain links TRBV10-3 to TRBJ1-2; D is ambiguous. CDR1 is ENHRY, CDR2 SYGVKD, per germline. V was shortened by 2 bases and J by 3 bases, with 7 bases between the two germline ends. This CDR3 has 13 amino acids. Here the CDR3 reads CAISEDGDYGYTF. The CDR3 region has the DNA TGTGCCATCAGTGAGGACGGAGACTATGGCTACACCTTC.

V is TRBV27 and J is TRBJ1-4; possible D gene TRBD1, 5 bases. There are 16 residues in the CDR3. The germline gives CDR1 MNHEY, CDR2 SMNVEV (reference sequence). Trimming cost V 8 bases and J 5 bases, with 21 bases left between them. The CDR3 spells CASSLSRGGSNEKLFF. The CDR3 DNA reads TGTGCCAGCTCACTATCTCGTGGGGGATCGAATGAAAAACTGTTTTTT.